These 18 T cell receptor beta chains were all obtained from the same sample, sequenced in a study of T cells in lung cancer brain metastases. The assay was immunoSEQ multiplex PCR, and TCRdb's table has in-frame clones only and misses some. The sample has about 5,500 clones, 85% seen once. Sequenced input: tumor tissue from a brain metastasis. These receptors originate from a woman aged 50 to 60 with non-small cell lung cancer that had spread to the brain.

This clone was counted once. The rearrangement joins TRBV11-2 to TRBJ2-7; D is possibly TRBD2 (5 bases). V shed 1 base and J shed 5 bases, with 15 bases lying between them. CDR1 and CDR2 from the germline V gene are SGHAT and FQNNGV. CDR3 length: 15 amino acids. CDR3 sequence (DNA): TGTGCCAGCAGCTTAGTCGGACTCCCTGTCGACGAGCAGTACTTC. Amino acids: CASSLVGLPVDEQYF. The entire variable domain, with the rest obtained from reference TRBV11-2 and TRBJ2-7, is as follows: EAGVAQSPRYKIIEKRQSVAFWCNPISGHATLYWYQQILGQGPKLLIQFQNNGVVDDSQLPKDRFSAERLKGVDSTLKIQPAKLEDSAVYLCASSLVGLPVDEQYFGPGTRLTVT.

V usage is TRBV7-9 and J usage is TRBJ2-2; 14 positions agree with TRBD2. The CDR3 spans 18 residues. The ends lost 4 bases at V and 5 bases at J; junction bases unmatched: 9. The V gene's germline CDR1 is SEHNR and CDR2 FQNEAQ (reference sequence). CDR3 DNA sequence: TGTGCCAGCAGCTCTTGGGGGACTAGCGGGGGAAGGACCGGGGAGCTGTTTTTT. This codes for CASSSWGTSGGRTGELFF.

The J gene is TRBJ1-1, the V gene TRBV2; no firm D call. Trimming removed 7 bases at V and 4 bases at J, with 16 bases between. The CDR3 spans 14 residues. CDR1 and CDR2 (germline): SNHLY, FYNNEI. The CDR3 protein is CASIQTVRATEAFF. The DNA for the CDR3 is TGTGCCAGCATACAAACAGTCCGTGCCACTGAAGCTTTCTTT.

The chain uses TRBV11-2 and TRBJ1-3; D gene ambiguous. The V gene lost 5 bases and the J gene lost 0 bases, with 8 bases spanning the gap. The CDR3 has 14 amino acids. Germline CDR1 reads SGHAT; CDR2 reads FQNNGV. In DNA form, the CDR3 reads TGTGCCAGCAGCCTACAATACTCTGGAAACACCATATATTTT. Translated, it gives CASSLQYSGNTIYF.

This chain joins TRBV30 and TRBJ2-5, with a tentative D call TRBD1 (5 bases). Germline-derived CDR1 and CDR2 are GTSNPN and SVGIG (reference sequence). This CDR3 region has 14 residues. Trimming cost V 1 base and J 1 base, with 10 bases left between them. The CDR3 DNA follows: TGTGCCTGGAGTGGGGGCAGCCTCCAAGAGACCCAGTACTTC. Its protein is CAWSGGSLQETQYF. The full variable domain, in which reference TRBV30 and TRBJ2-5 provide the parts outside the CDR3, is SQTIHQWPATLVQPVGSPLSLECTVEGTSNPNLYWYRQAAGRGLQLLFYSVGIGQISSEVPQNLSASRPQDRQFILSSKKLLLSDSGFYLCAWSGGSLQETQYFGPGTRLLVL.

V is TRBV28 and J is TRBJ2-1; D is unclear. Trimming removed 3 bases at V and 2 bases at J, with 8 bases between. Germline CDR1 MDHEN, CDR2 SYDVKM. The CDR3 covers 14 residues. Here the CDR3 DNA reads TGTGCCAGCAGTTTCCTTTCCCCCTACAATGAGCAGTTCTTC. It encodes CASSFLSPYNEQFF.

This clone showed up just a few times. A junction end diverges from the germline sequence, so it may reflect a read error. This rearrangement joins TRBV2 to TRBJ2-5; D is unresolved. The CDR3 is made up of 14 amino acids. From germline, CDR1 is SNHLY and CDR2 FYNNEI. The CDR3 loop is CASIEPLNQETQYF. CDR3 in DNA: TGTGCCAGCATTGAACCGCTAAACCAAGAGACCCAGTACTTC. Full variable domain (remainder filled in from reference TRBV2 and TRBJ2-5): EPEVTQTPSHQVTQMGQEVILRCVPISNHLYFYWYRQILGQKVEFLVSFYNNEISEKSEIFDDQFSVERPDGSNFTLKIRSTKLEDSAMYFCASIEPLNQETQYFGPGTRLLVL.

CDR3 sequence: CASSDGTGGFSGNTIYF. The CDR3 DNA sequence: TGTGCCAGCAGTGATGGGACAGGGGGCTTCTCTGGAAACACCATATATTTT. V and J are TRBV25-1 and TRBJ1-3; TRBD1 matches at 12 bases. Losses at the gene ends were 3 bases for V and 0 bases for J; bases not matched to a gene: 3. This CDR3 comprises 17 residues. Germline V CDR1 and CDR2: MGHDK, SYGVNS.

For the CDR3, the DNA is TGTGCCTGGAGTGTACTACGCACAGCGGGCGAAGCTTTCTTT. This gives the protein CAWSVLRTAGEAFF. The rearrangement uses TRBV30 and TRBJ1-1; no clear D gene. The CDR3 is 14 residues long. CDR1 GTSNPN and CDR2 SVGIG come from the germline V gene (reference sequence). Trimming took 0 bases from V and 8 from J, leaving 16 bases between them.

This rearrangement joins TRBV5-1 to TRBJ2-2, with 7 bases that match TRBD2. The junction had 8 bases not matched to a gene; V was cut back by 8 bases and J by 7 bases. This CDR3 has 13 residues. CDR1 and CDR2 from the germline V gene are SGHRS and YFSETQ. The CDR3: CASSKREGGELFF. As DNA, the CDR3 is TGCGCCAGTTCCAAGCGGGAAGGCGGGGAGCTGTTTTTT.

The chain joins TRBV28 to TRBJ1-4; D gene unclear. V shed 7 bases and J shed 0 bases, with 12 bases lying between them. The CDR3 runs to 15 residues. Looked up from germline, CDR1 is MDHEN and CDR2 is SYDVKM. The CDR3 sequence: CASKTLSTTNEKLFF. In DNA, the CDR3 is TGTGCCAGCAAAACCCTCAGCACAACTAATGAAAAACTGTTTTTT. Variable domain in full (rest from reference TRBV28 and TRBJ1-4): DVKVTQSSRYLVKRTGEKVFLECVQDMDHENMFWYRQDPGLGLRLIYFSYDVKMKEKGDIPEGYSVSREKKERFSLILESASTNQTSMYLCASKTLSTTNEKLFFGSGTQLSVL.

The chain recombines TRBV2 with TRBJ2-7, with TRBD1 matching 7 bases. Germline trimming cut 1 base from V and 6 bases from J; bases unmatched to any gene: 6. This CDR3 region has 14 residues. Per germline, CDR1 SNHLY and CDR2 FYNNEI. The CDR3 region has the DNA TGTGCCAGCAGTGAAGTGACAGGGTTGGGCGAGCAGTACTTC. It encodes CASSEVTGLGEQYF.

The CDR3 DNA sequence: TGTGCCAGCACCTCTAGCGGGAGGGGTTCTAAAGAGACCCAGTACTTC. This encodes CASTSSGRGSKETQYF. The chain employs TRBV7-9 and TRBJ2-5, with TRBD2 identical over 12 bases. With V trimmed by 7 bases and J by 3 bases, 9 bases remained unmatched. CDR1 and CDR2 (germline): SEHNR, FQNEAQ (reference sequence). CDR3 size: 16 residues.

The chain is built from TRBV19 and TRBJ2-4, with a possible D match to TRBD1 (8 bases). Germline V CDR1 and CDR2: LNHDA, SQIVND (reference sequence). There are 13 residues in the CDR3. V was trimmed by 6 bases and J by 6 bases, leaving 12 bases between them. CDR3 coding DNA: TGTGCCAGTAGCAACAGGGGGGGAAACATTCAGTACTTC. This codes for CASSNRGGNIQYF.

J is TRBJ2-7 and V is TRBV7-2; no reliable D call. The CDR3 spans 11 residues. Germline CDR1 reads SGHTA; CDR2 reads FQGNSA. Deletions cut 3 bases from V and 6 bases from J, with 6 bases between. The CDR3 coding sequence is TGTGCCAGCAGCTTCTCTGGCGAGCAGTACTTC. Translation: CASSFSGEQYF.

The V call is TRBV5-1, the J call TRBJ1-1; 7 nucleotides line up with TRBD1. Trimming removed 6 bases from V and 6 bases from J; junction bases left unmatched: 8. This CDR3 contains 13 residues. From germline, CDR1 is SGHRS and CDR2 YFSETQ. CDR3 region: CASNLRQGAEAFF. In DNA form, the CDR3 reads TGCGCCAGCAACCTTCGACAGGGCGCTGAAGCTTTCTTT. The full variable domain, completed using reference TRBV5-1 and TRBJ1-1, is KAGVTQTPRYLIKTRGQQVTLSCSPISGHRSVSWYQQTPGQGLQFLFEYFSETQRNKGNFPGRFSGRQFSNSRSEMNVSTLELGDSALYLCASNLRQGAEAFFGQGTRLTVV.

V and J are TRBV27 and TRBJ1-1; the D is unclear. Per germline, CDR1 MNHEY and CDR2 SMNVEV (reference sequence). Trimming took 4 bases from V and 7 from J, leaving 10 bases between them. This CDR3 region has 12 residues. CDR3 protein: CASSSTWNEAFF. The CDR3 DNA reads TGTGCCAGCAGTTCAACTTGGAATGAAGCTTTCTTT.

This clone was picked up one time. The rearrangement links TRBV7-2 to TRBJ2-3; TRBD1 might be the D (6 bases). The germline V and J ends were trimmed by 1 base and 1 base, with 9 bases remaining between them. This CDR3 comprises 15 residues. The V gene's germline CDR1 is SGHTA and CDR2 FQGNSA. CDR3 sequence: CASSLDRTGTDTQYF. The DNA for the CDR3 is TGTGCCAGCAGCTTAGATAGGACAGGCACAGATACGCAGTATTTT.